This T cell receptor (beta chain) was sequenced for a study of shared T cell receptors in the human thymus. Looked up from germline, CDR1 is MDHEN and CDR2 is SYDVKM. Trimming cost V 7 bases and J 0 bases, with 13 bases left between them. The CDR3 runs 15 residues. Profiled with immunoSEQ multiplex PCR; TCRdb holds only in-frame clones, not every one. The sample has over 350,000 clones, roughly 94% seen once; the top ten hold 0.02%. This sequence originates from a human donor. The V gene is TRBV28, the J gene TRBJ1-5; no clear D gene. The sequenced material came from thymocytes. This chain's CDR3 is CASKASGYSNQPQHF. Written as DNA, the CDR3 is TGTGCCAGCAAAGCGAGTGGATATAGCAATCAGCCCCAGCATTTT.